This section outlines one TCR beta chain sequence together with its context. Trimming took off 1 base at V and 4 bases at J, with 4 bases between the two ends. The CDR3 loop spans 13 amino acids. The data are from a study of control samples from healthy donors and cancer patients. Assay used: immunoSEQ multiplex PCR; TCRdb lists only in-frame clones, some missing. The sample lists 100,000 to 150,000 clones, about 90% occurring once. The chain is built from TRBV12-3 or TRBV12-4 and TRBJ2-2; D remains ambiguous. This TCR was sampled from a man between 60 and 75 years old in good health. The sample taken for sequencing was blood. The CDR3 is CASSLGATGELFF. CDR3 bases: TGTGCCAGCAGTTTAGGGGCCACCGGGGAGCTGTTTTTT.